One sample yielded the 23 T cell receptor beta chains listed below, sequenced in a study of blood T cell repertoires in COVID-19. Sequenced by immunoSEQ multiplex PCR; TCRdb stores in-frame clones only, minus some. Of 160,000 or so clones listed, under 95% are singletons. The source material was peripheral blood. All receptors derive from a man younger than 30 with acute or convalescent COVID-19.

The gene calls are TRBV2 and TRBJ1-2, with D tentatively TRBD1 (5 bases). CDR1 SNHLY and CDR2 FYNNEI come from the germline V gene. The CDR3 contains 17 residues. With 6 bases removed from V and 2 bases from J, the gap between germline ends came to 22 bases. The CDR3 sequence: CASRGGSDTTLNYGYTF. For the CDR3, the DNA is TGTGCCAGCAGGGGGGGTAGCGATACAACTTTAAACTATGGCTACACCTTC.

The chain joins TRBV5-1 to TRBJ2-3; 8 positions agree with TRBD1. The CDR3 covers 16 residues. With 4 bases clipped from V and 1 base from J, the junction kept 8 bases outside the gene matches. Looked up from germline, CDR1 is SGHRS and CDR2 is YFSETQ. The CDR3 spells CASSLQPGQGTDTQYF. The CDR3, as DNA: TGCGCCAGCAGCCTACAACCGGGACAGGGCACAGATACGCAGTATTTT.

This clone was found a few times. The rearrangement links TRBV7-2 to TRBJ2-1; 12 bases are a match to TRBD2. Germline V lookup: CDR1 SGHTA, CDR2 FQGNSA. The J segment lost 10 bases and the V segment lost 6 bases, leaving 4 bases of the junction unmatched. The CDR3 runs to 13 residues. This chain's CDR3 is CASSRTSGKEQFF. CDR3 DNA: TGTGCCAGCAGTCGGACTAGCGGGAAAGAGCAGTTCTTC.

Only one count was recorded for this clone. V and J are TRBV19 and TRBJ1-5, with TRBD1 as a possible D gene (5 bases). This CDR3 has 14 amino acids. V lost 8 bases and J lost 4, with 15 bases in between. In germline, CDR1 is LNHDA, CDR2 SQIVND (reference sequence). The CDR3 is CASGQSRINQPQHF. The CDR3 coding sequence is TGTGCCAGTGGACAATCACGGATAAATCAGCCCCAGCATTTT.

This chain uses TRBV3-1 (or the pseudogene TRBV3-2) with TRBJ2-5; D gene uncertain. The CDR3 totals 13 residues. The germline V gene encodes CDR1 LGHDT and CDR2 YNNKEL (reference sequence). Trimming stripped 2 bases from V and 5 bases from J, with 9 bases between. The CDR3 reads CASSQRLEETQYF. The CDR3 DNA sequence: TGTGCCAGCAGCCAACGACTGGAGGAGACCCAGTACTTC.

The rearrangement links TRBV11-2 to TRBJ2-7, with 8 bases fitting TRBD1. V was clipped by 1 base and J by 5 bases; unmatched bases: 10. The CDR3 sequence is 16 residues long. Germline CDR1 and CDR2: SGHAT and FQNNGV. CDR3 region: CASSLGIQGVLDEQYF. CDR3 bases: TGTGCCAGCAGCTTAGGGATACAGGGGGTGCTTGACGAGCAGTACTTC. Full variable domain (rest looked up from reference TRBV11-2 and TRBJ2-7): EAGVAQSPRYKIIEKRQSVAFWCNPISGHATLYWYQQILGQGPKLLIQFQNNGVVDDSQLPKDRFSAERLKGVDSTLKIQPAKLEDSAVYLCASSLGIQGVLDEQYFGPGTRLTVT.

The chain links TRBV9 to TRBJ2-3; 7 bases agree with TRBD2. With V trimmed by 0 bases and J by 5 bases, 3 bases remained unmatched. The CDR3 is 14 amino acids. The germline gives CDR1 SGDLS, CDR2 YYNGEE. The CDR3 DNA is TGTGCCAGCAGCGTAGGGGAGGGAGAAGATACGCAGTATTTT. Its protein product is CASSVGEGEDTQYF.

V gene TRBV5-6 combines with J gene TRBJ2-1, with 7 bases matching TRBD2. Germline V gene data show CDR1 as SGHDT and CDR2 as YYEEEE. The CDR3 spans 15 residues. The trim removed 5 bases at V and 0 bases at J, leaving 5 bases unmatched. The CDR3 protein is CASRWRGSSYNEQFF. Written as DNA, the CDR3 is TGTGCCAGCAGATGGCGGGGGAGCTCCTACAATGAGCAGTTCTTC.

V is TRBV4-1 and J is TRBJ1-1; D is possibly TRBD1 (6 bases). CDR1 and CDR2 (germline): MGHRA, YSYEKL. The CDR3 has 13 residues. Trimming took 3 bases from V and 6 from J, leaving 11 bases between them. The CDR3 sequence: CASSHNRAAEAFF. CDR3 DNA sequence: TGCGCCAGCAGCCATAACAGGGCTGCTGAAGCTTTCTTT.

The V call is TRBV7-2, the J call TRBJ2-1, with TRBD2 identical over 8 bases. The germline gives CDR1 SGHTA, CDR2 FQGNSA. V trimming: 3 bases; J trimming: 6 bases; junction bases outside the gene matches: 4. The CDR3 runs 14 residues. The CDR3 bases are TGTGCCAGCAGCTTGAGCGGGAGTCTCAATGAGCAGTTCTTC. Its protein product is CASSLSGSLNEQFF.

The CDR3 region has the DNA TGCAGTGCTAGTACTCAGGGTCCCCAAGAGACCCAGTACTTC. As protein: CSASTQGPQETQYF. The V call is TRBV20-1, the J call TRBJ2-5; tentative D call: TRBD1 (5 bases). The V end was cut by 3 bases, the J end by 1 base, with 12 bases between. Germline V gives CDR1 DFQATT, CDR2 SNEGSKA (reference sequence). This CDR3 is built from 14 residues.

The chain has TRBV11-2 and TRBJ2-2; no clear D gene. This CDR3 comprises 13 residues. Germline CDR1 is SGHAT and CDR2 is FQNNGV. Trimming stripped 6 bases from V and 0 bases from J, with 5 bases between. CDR3 DNA sequence: TGTGCCAGCAGTCCAACGAACACCGGGGAGCTGTTTTTT. Translating gives CASSPTNTGELFF.

The gene calls are TRBV19 and TRBJ1-4; no reliable D call. CDR1 and CDR2 (germline): LNHDA, SQIVND (reference sequence). The CDR3 spans 13 residues. With 5 bases removed from V and 10 bases from J, the gap between germline ends came to 14 bases. The CDR3 here is CASSPTGGGKLFF. The CDR3 nucleotides read TGTGCCAGTAGTCCCACGGGAGGCGGAAAACTGTTTTTT.

CDR3 DNA sequence: TGTGCCATCAGTGAGGTTAGCGGGAGGGCCGGGACCGGGGAGCTGTTTTTT. This gives the protein CAISEVSGRAGTGELFF. The chain carries TRBV10-3 and TRBJ2-2; 11 bases match TRBD2. Trimming removed 2 bases from V and 5 bases from J; junction bases left unmatched: 7. Germline loops: CDR1 ENHRY, CDR2 SYGVKD. The length of the CDR3 is 17 residues.

V usage is TRBV5-1 and J usage is TRBJ2-1; 8 nucleotides align to TRBD2. Germline CDR1 SGHRS, CDR2 YFSETQ. The trim removed 1 base at V and 0 bases at J, leaving 6 bases unmatched. The CDR3 has 17 amino acids. The CDR3 spells CASSLNAAGGSYNEQFF. The CDR3 nucleotides are TGCGCCAGCAGCTTGAACGCCGCGGGGGGCTCCTACAATGAGCAGTTCTTC.

The count of this clone is one. This rearrangement joins TRBV7-2 to TRBJ1-2, with a weak D call TRBD1 (5 bases). The CDR3 runs 14 residues. The V and J ends lost 5 bases and 8 bases respectively, with 18 bases between them. In germline, CDR1 is SGHTA, CDR2 FQGNSA. The CDR3 DNA is TGTGCCAGCAGCCCTAGCGGCAGGGCTGGGGGCTACACCTTC. This sequence encodes CASSPSGRAGGYTF. Drawing the rest from reference TRBV7-2 and TRBJ1-2, the complete variable domain is GAGVSQSPSNKVTEKGKDVELRCDPISGHTALYWYRQSLGQGLEFLIYFQGNSAPDKSGLPSDRFSAERTGGSVSTLTIQRTQQEDSAVYLCASSPSGRAGGYTFGSGTRLTVV.

The chain recombines TRBV11-2 with TRBJ2-7; 12 bases agree with TRBD1. Trimming took 2 bases from V and 3 from J; bases not matched to a gene: 5. Germline V gene data show CDR1 as SGHAT and CDR2 as FQNNGV. The length of the CDR3 is 16 residues. CDR3 DNA sequence: TGTGCCAGCAGCTTATTAGGGACAGGGGGCAGCTACGAGCAGTACTTC. Residues: CASSLLGTGGSYEQYF.

V and J are TRBV7-2 and TRBJ1-4; a weak D match, TRBD1 (5 bases). V shed 2 bases and J shed 0 bases, with 10 bases lying between them. The CDR3 covers 16 residues. The germline V gene encodes CDR1 SGHTA and CDR2 FQGNSA. The CDR3 region is CASSLPSRATNEKLFF. The CDR3 DNA is TGTGCCAGCAGCTTACCATCCAGGGCAACTAATGAAAAACTGTTTTTT.

The V gene is TRBV6-6, the J gene TRBJ2-7; D not certain. Trimming pared 3 bases from V and 0 bases from J, leaving 9 bases between. The CDR3 contains 14 residues. The germline V gene encodes CDR1 MNHNY and CDR2 SVGAGI (reference sequence). In DNA form, the CDR3 reads TGTGCCAGCAGTTATCATGAGAGCTCCTACGAGCAGTACTTC. This translates into CASSYHESSYEQYF.

The chain carries TRBV3-1 (or the pseudogene TRBV3-2) and TRBJ2-1; 10 positions agree with TRBD2. In germline, CDR1 is LGHDT, CDR2 YNNKEL (reference sequence). The CDR3 length is 16 residues. V lost 4 bases and J lost 8; bases outside the gene matches: 11. CDR3 region: CASSLLAGVGSDEQFF. The CDR3 nucleotides read TGTGCCAGCAGCCTTCTAGCGGGAGTTGGGTCCGATGAGCAGTTCTTC.

J is TRBJ1-1 and V is TRBV10-3, with unresolved D. Per germline, CDR1 ENHRY and CDR2 SYGVKD. There are 17 residues in the CDR3. Trimming removed 2 bases from V and 0 bases from J, with 16 bases in between. The CDR3 protein is CAISEGNPTKMNTEAFF. Here the CDR3 DNA reads TGTGCCATCAGTGAGGGAAATCCAACTAAGATGAACACTGAAGCTTTCTTT.

The rearrangement joins TRBV30 to TRBJ1-2, with 8 bases matching TRBD1. V dropped 3 bases and J dropped 6; count of bases not matched to a gene: 12. This CDR3 is built from 15 residues. Germline V gene data show CDR1 as GTSNPN and CDR2 as SVGIG (reference sequence). CDR3 amino acids: CAWREKRTGFNGYTF. CDR3 DNA: TGTGCCTGGAGAGAAAAAAGGACAGGGTTCAATGGCTACACCTTC.

The chain carries TRBV7-6 and TRBJ1-2; tentative D call: TRBD1 (6 bases). This CDR3 comprises 15 residues. Trimming left V 0 bases short and J 2 bases short, with 10 bases between. Germline assignment: CDR1 SGHVS and CDR2 FNYEAQ. The CDR3 reads CASSLAQGANYGYTF. The CDR3 DNA reads TGTGCCAGCAGCTTAGCACAGGGCGCCAACTATGGCTACACCTTC. Full variable domain (missing parts from reference TRBV7-6 and TRBJ1-2): GAGVSQSPRYKVTKRGQDVALRCDPISGHVSLYWYRQALGQGPEFLTYFNYEAQQDKSGLPNDRFSAERPEGSISTLTIQRTEQRDSAMYRCASSLAQGANYGYTFGSGTRLTVV.